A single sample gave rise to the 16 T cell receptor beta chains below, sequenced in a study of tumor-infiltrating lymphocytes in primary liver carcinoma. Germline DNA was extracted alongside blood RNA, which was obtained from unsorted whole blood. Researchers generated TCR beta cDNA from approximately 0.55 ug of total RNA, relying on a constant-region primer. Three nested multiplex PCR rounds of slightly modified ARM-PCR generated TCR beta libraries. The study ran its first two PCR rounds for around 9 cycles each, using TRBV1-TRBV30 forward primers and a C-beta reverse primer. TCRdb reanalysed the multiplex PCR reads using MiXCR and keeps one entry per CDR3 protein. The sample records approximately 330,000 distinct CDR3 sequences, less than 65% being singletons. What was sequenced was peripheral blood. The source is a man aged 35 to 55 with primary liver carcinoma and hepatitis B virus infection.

CDR3 sequence reads: CDGSLGHAGAYNEQFF. CDR3 nucleotides: TGTGACGGCAGCTTAGGCCATGCGGGAGCCTACAATGAGCAGTTCTTC. The V gene is TRBV5-5, the J gene TRBJ2-1; the match to TRBD2 covers 7 bases. This CDR3 comprises 16 residues. Germline CDR1 reads SGHKS; CDR2 reads YYEKEE (reference sequence).

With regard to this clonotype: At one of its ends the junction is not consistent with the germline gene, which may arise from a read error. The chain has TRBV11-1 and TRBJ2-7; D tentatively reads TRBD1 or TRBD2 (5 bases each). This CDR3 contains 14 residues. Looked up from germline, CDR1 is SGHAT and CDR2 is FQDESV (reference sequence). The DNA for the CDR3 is TGTGCCAGCAGCCTGTGGGGGAGCACCTACGAGCAATACTTC. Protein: CASSLWGSTYEQYF.

CDR3 residues: CASSVELSYEQYF. The CDR3 bases are TGTGCCAGCAGTGTGGAACTGTCCTACGAGCAGTACTTC. The chain carries TRBV6-1 and TRBJ2-7; D unresolved. Germline V gives CDR1 MNHNS, CDR2 SASEGT. Deletions cut 4 bases from V and 1 base from J, with 8 bases between. The length of the CDR3 is 13 residues.

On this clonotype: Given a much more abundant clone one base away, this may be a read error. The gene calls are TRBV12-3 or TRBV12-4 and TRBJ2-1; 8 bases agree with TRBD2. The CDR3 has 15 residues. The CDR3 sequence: CTSSLGREANNEQFF. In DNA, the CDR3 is TGTACCAGCAGTTTAGGGCGGGAGGCAAACAATGAGCAGTTCTTC.

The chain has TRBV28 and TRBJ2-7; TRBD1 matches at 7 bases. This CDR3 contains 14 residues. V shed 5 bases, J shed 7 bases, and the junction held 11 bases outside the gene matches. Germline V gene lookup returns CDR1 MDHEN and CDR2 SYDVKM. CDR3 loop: CASSRWAGGHEQYF. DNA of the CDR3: TGTGCCAGCAGTCGATGGGCAGGGGGTCATGAGCAGTACTTC.

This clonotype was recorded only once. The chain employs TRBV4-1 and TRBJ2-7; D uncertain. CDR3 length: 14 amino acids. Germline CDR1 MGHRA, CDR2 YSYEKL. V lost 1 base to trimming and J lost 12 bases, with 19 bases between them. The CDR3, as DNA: TGCGCCAGCAGCCAAGGTCCCCTATCCTACGAACGGTACTTC. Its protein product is CASSQGPLSYERYF.

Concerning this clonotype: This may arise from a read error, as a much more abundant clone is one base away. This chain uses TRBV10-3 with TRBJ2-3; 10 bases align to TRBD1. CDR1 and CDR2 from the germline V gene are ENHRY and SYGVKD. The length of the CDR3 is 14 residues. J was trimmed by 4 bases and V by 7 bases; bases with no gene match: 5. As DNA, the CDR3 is TGTGCCATCACCGGACAGGGGGTATCAGATACGCAGTATTTT. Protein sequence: CAITGQGVSDTQYF.

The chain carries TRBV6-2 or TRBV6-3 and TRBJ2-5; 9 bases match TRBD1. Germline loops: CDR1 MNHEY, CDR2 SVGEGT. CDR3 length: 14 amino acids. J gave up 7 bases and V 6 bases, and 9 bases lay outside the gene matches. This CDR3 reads CASSKQGALLTQYF. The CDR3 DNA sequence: TGTGCCAGCAGCAAACAGGGGGCTCTTTTGACCCAGTACTTC.

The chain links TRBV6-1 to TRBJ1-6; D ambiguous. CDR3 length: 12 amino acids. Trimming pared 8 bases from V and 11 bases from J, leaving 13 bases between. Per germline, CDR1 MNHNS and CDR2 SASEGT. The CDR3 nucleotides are TGTGCCAGCTGCCCGCCTTATCCACCCCTCCACTTT. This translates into CASCPPYPPLHF.

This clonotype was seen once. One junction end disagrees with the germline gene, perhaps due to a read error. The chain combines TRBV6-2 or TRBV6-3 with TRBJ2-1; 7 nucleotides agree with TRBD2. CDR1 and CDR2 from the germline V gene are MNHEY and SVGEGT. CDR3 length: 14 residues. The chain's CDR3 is CASRNGRTYNEQLF. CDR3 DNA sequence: TGTGCCAGCAGAAACGGGAGGACCTACAATGAGCAGCTCTTC.

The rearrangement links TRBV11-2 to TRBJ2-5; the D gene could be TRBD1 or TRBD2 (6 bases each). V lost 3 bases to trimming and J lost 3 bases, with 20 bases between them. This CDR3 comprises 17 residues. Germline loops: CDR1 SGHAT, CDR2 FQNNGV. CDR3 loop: CASSLSGAGGEKETQYF. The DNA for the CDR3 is TGTGCCAGCAGCTTGTCAGGGGCCGGCGGGGAGAAAGAGACCCAGTACTTC.

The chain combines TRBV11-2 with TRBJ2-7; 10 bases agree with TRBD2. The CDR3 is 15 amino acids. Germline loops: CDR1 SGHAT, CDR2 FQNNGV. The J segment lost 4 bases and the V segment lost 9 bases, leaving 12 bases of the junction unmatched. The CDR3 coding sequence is TGTGCCAGTAGCCCAGGGCCTAGCGGGAGATACGAGCAGTACTTC. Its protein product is CASSPGPSGRYEQYF. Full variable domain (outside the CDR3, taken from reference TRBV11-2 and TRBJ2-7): EAGVAQSPRYKIIEKRQSVAFWCNPISGHATLYWYQQILGQGPKLLIQFQNNGVVDDSQLPKDRFSAERLKGVDSTLKIQPAKLEDSAVYLCASSPGPSGRYEQYFGPGTRLTVT.

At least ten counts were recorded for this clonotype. The CDR3 DNA reads as TGTGCCTGGAAGGCGGGAGGGCATCCCGGGGAGCTGTTTTTT. This encodes CAWKAGGHPGELFF. The chain employs TRBV30 and TRBJ2-2; 9 bases are shared with TRBD2. From germline, CDR1 is GTSNPN and CDR2 SVGIG (reference sequence). The CDR3 is made up of 14 amino acids. J was trimmed by 6 bases and V by 4 bases; bases with no gene match: 6.

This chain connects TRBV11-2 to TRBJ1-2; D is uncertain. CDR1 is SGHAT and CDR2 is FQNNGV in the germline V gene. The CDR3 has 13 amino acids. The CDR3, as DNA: TGTGCTAGCTTCCCAGAAATAAGCCGCGGCTACACCTTC. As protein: CASFPEISRGYTF.

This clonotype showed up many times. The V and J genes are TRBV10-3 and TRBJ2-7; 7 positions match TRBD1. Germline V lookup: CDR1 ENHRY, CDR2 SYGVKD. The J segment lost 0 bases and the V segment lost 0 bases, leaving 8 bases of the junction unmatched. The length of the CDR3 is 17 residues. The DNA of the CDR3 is TGTGCCATCAGTGAGTCGCAGGGACAGAGATCCTCCTACGAGCAGTACTTC. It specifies CAISESQGQRSSYEQYF.

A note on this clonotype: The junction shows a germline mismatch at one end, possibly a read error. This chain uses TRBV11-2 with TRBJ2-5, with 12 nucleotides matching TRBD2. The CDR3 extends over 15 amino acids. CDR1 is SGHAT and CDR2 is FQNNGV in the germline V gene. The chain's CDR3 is CVSSTLAGGQEAQYF. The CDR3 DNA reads TGTGTCAGCAGCACACTAGCGGGAGGACAAGAGGCCCAGTACTTC.